Sequencing of this TCR beta chain was carried out in a study of blood T cell repertoires in COVID-19. Study details: Researchers got acute and convalescent COVID-19 samples from the United States, Italy and Spain. The cDNA or gDNA used as material had been derived from T cells, B-cell-depleted T cells, or PBMCs.

Original data processing: From reference gene primer amplification, estimates of nucleated cell counts were derived. Assay: immunoSEQ multiplex PCR; the TCRdb copy retains only in-frame clones and omits some. V and J calls and clone size are copied from that table; D and trimming were computed from the DNA. This sample carries tens of thousands of clones, about nine tenths of them seen once, and the ten largest clones take under 20%. There are 15 residues in the CDR3. Trimming stripped 8 bases from V and 2 bases from J, with 19 bases between. Germline loops: CDR1 SNHLY, CDR2 FYNNEI. The sample was peripheral blood. The source is a man of 80 years or more in a cohort sampled during active COVID-19. This chain uses TRBV2 with TRBJ2-7, with a possible D match to TRBD2 (5 bases). The CDR3 region is CASLYGVTGTYEQYF. CDR3 coding DNA: TGTGCCAGCCTGTACGGGGTCACCGGCACCTACGAGCAGTACTTC.